The 22 T cell receptor beta chains listed next were all sequenced from one sample in a study of Tregs in tolerant kidney transplant recipients. Repertoires were generated with immunoSEQ multiplex PCR, while TCRdb's copy carries only in-frame clones and drops some. The table records fewer than 150,000 clones, around nine tenths of them present only once. Sequencing used CD4+ T cells from blood. These receptors were taken from a human donor in good health.

V usage is TRBV4-1 and J usage is TRBJ2-1; a possible D gene is TRBD1 (5 bases). The CDR3 is 17 amino acids. In germline, CDR1 is MGHRA, CDR2 YSYEKL. Trimming shortened V by 0 bases and J by 4 bases, and 16 bases separated the two germline ends. CDR3 residues: CASSQDPSGSLYNEQFF. The CDR3, as DNA: TGCGCCAGCAGCCAAGATCCTTCAGGGTCACTGTACAATGAGCAGTTCTTC.

Only one count was recorded for this clone. The chain recombines TRBV30 with TRBJ1-3; D ambiguous. This CDR3 spans 16 amino acids. V was cut by 3 bases and J by 2 bases, with 17 bases left in between. CDR1 and CDR2 from the germline V gene are GTSNPN and SVGIG (reference sequence). The CDR3 region has the DNA TGTGCCTGGAGCGCCCTGTGGGCCCCCGCTGGAAACACCATATATTTT. This codes for CAWSALWAPAGNTIYF.

The chain has TRBV7-8 and TRBJ2-1; 10 positions agree with TRBD2. The CDR3 runs 16 residues. Germline V gene sequence: CDR1 SGHVS, CDR2 FQNEAQ. The V and J ends lost 0 bases and 10 bases, in that order; junction bases with no gene match: 9. CDR3 nucleotides: TGTGCCAGCAGCTTAGCGTCGCAAGCGGGGGGGCGCGAGCAGTTCTTC. Amino acid sequence: CASSLASQAGGREQFF.

The CDR3 nucleotides are TGTGCCAGCAGCTGGAGGGACAGGGGGCAAGAGCAGTACTTC. Encoded protein: CASSWRDRGQEQYF. The V gene is TRBV5-4, the J gene TRBJ2-7, with TRBD1 identical over 12 bases. Trimming cost V 3 bases and J 7 bases; bases outside gene matches: 5. The CDR3 covers 14 residues. Germline V gene sequence: CDR1 SGHNT, CDR2 YYREEE (reference sequence).

Comment on this clone: At the DNA level, this CDR3 is encoded by other sequences in the same sample as well. The chain uses TRBV6-6 and TRBJ1-2, with a possible D match to TRBD1 (5 bases). Looked up from germline, CDR1 is MNHNY and CDR2 is SVGAGI (reference sequence). There are 13 residues in the CDR3. V was trimmed by 5 bases and J by 3 bases, leaving 10 bases between them. The CDR3 nucleotides read TGTGCCAGCAGTCCGACGGGGGACTATGGCTACACCTTC. This sequence encodes CASSPTGDYGYTF.

The chain joins TRBV7-3 to TRBJ1-1; D may be TRBD1 (5 bases). The CDR3 totals 13 residues. The V end lost 4 bases, the J end lost 1 base, and 7 bases lay between the germline ends. CDR1 is SGHTA, CDR2 FQGTGA, per germline. CDR3 protein: CASSYDRNTEAFF. The CDR3 DNA sequence: TGTGCCAGCAGCTACGACAGGAACACTGAAGCTTTCTTT.

V usage is TRBV2 and J usage is TRBJ2-1; 11 nucleotides align to TRBD2. CDR3 size: 14 residues. V shed 10 bases and J 7 bases; nucleotides not matched to a gene: 9. Looked up from germline, CDR1 is SNHLY and CDR2 is FYNNEI. CDR3 residues: CATDGLAGGNEQFF. The CDR3 DNA reads TGTGCCACCGATGGACTAGCGGGTGGAAATGAGCAGTTCTTC.

The CDR3 DNA reads TGTGCCAGCAGTTACGGGCAGGGTAGGAGTGGGACTGAAGCTTTCTTT. It is translated as CASSYGQGRSGTEAFF. V is TRBV6-5 and J is TRBJ1-1; D is perhaps TRBD1 (5 bases). CDR1 and CDR2 (germline): MNHEY, SVGAGI. Trimming removed 2 bases from V and 5 bases from J, with 18 bases in between. This CDR3 region has 16 residues.

The J gene is TRBJ1-1, the V gene TRBV9, with TRBD1 identical over 7 bases. V lost 3 bases, J lost 7 bases, and 3 bases stayed unmatched. CDR3 length equals 12 residues. Germline CDR1 reads SGDLS; CDR2 reads YYNGEE. The CDR3 nucleotides are TGTGCCAGCAGCGCAAGACAGGGTGAAGCTTTCTTT. Protein product: CASSARQGEAFF.

The chain combines TRBV7-9 with TRBJ1-3, with D hard to call. This CDR3 has 13 amino acids. The germline V gene encodes CDR1 SEHNR and CDR2 FQNEAQ (reference sequence). The germline V and J ends were trimmed by 1 base and 3 bases, with 4 bases remaining between them. CDR3 amino acids: CASSLGFGNTIYF. The CDR3 region has the DNA TGTGCCAGCAGCTTAGGATTTGGAAACACCATATATTTT.

J is TRBJ2-5 and V is TRBV7-6; TRBD1 might be the D (6 bases). V lost 2 bases and J 5 bases, leaving 9 bases between the germline ends. CDR1 and CDR2 from the germline V gene are SGHVS and FNYEAQ. This CDR3 contains 13 residues. The CDR3 is CASSLRGMETQYF. The CDR3 bases are TGTGCCAGCAGCTTAAGGGGGATGGAGACCCAGTACTTC.

This chain connects TRBV6-6 to TRBJ2-7, with D possibly being TRBD2 (7 bases). Germline V gives CDR1 MNHNY, CDR2 SVGAGI (reference sequence). Trimming removed 7 bases at V and 1 base at J, with 8 bases between. The CDR3 loop spans 12 amino acids. The chain's CDR3 is CASKGGSYEQYF. CDR3 nucleotide sequence: TGTGCCAGCAAGGGGGGGTCCTACGAGCAGTACTTC.

V is TRBV7-6 and J is TRBJ2-7; TRBD2 matches at 8 bases. Germline lookup yields CDR1 SGHVS and CDR2 FNYEAQ. V lost 5 bases and J lost 7; bases outside the gene matches: 13. The CDR3 sequence is 15 residues long. Written as DNA, the CDR3 is TGTGCCAGCAGCCCACTTTTCGGGAGGGCCGGAGAGCAGTACTTC. Translation gives CASSPLFGRAGEQYF.

The chain recombines TRBV18 with TRBJ2-2; 7 positions agree with TRBD1. The germline gives CDR1 KGHSH, CDR2 LQKENI. J gave up 0 bases and V 4 bases, and 5 bases lay outside the gene matches. The CDR3 loop spans 16 amino acids. The chain's CDR3 is CASSLAGGTNTGELFF. DNA of the CDR3: TGTGCCAGCTCACTTGCAGGGGGTACGAACACCGGGGAGCTGTTTTTT. Looking up the rest from reference TRBV18 and TRBJ2-2 gives the full variable domain: NAGVMQNPRHLVRRRGQEARLRCSPMKGHSHVYWYRQLPEEGLKFMVYLQKENIIDESGMPKERFSAEFPKEGPSILRIQQVVRGDSAAYFCASSLAGGTNTGELFFGEGSRLTVL.

V usage is TRBV18 and J usage is TRBJ2-2; D gene uncertain. V gave up 6 bases and J gave up 1 base, with 12 bases separating them. The V gene's germline CDR1 is KGHSH and CDR2 LQKENI. The CDR3 loop spans 15 amino acids. CDR3 in amino acids: CASSPAAVNTGELFF. The CDR3 DNA reads TGTGCCAGCTCCCCGGCTGCGGTGAACACCGGGGAGCTGTTTTTT.

The chain joins TRBV2 to TRBJ1-4; maybe TRBD1 (5 bases). Germline V gene sequence: CDR1 SNHLY, CDR2 FYNNEI. The V end lost 0 bases, the J end lost 8 bases, and 10 bases lay between the germline ends. CDR3 length equals 14 residues. The CDR3 loop is CASSEAGRGEKLFF. Here the CDR3 DNA reads TGTGCCAGCAGTGAAGCGGGGCGGGGGGAAAAACTGTTTTTT.

The V gene is TRBV19, the J gene TRBJ2-1; maybe TRBD1 (5 bases). The V end lost 6 bases, the J end lost 0 bases, and 12 bases lay between the germline ends. Germline V CDR1 and CDR2: LNHDA, SQIVND (reference sequence). The CDR3 is made up of 15 amino acids. DNA for the CDR3: TGTGCCAGTAGCGTAAGGGGAAGCTCCTACAATGAGCAGTTCTTC. Amino acids: CASSVRGSSYNEQFF.

V gene TRBV29-1 combines with J gene TRBJ2-3, with D unclear. This CDR3 region has 10 residues. Germline assignment: CDR1 SQVTM and CDR2 ANQGSEA. V lost 3 bases to trimming and J lost 8 bases, with 6 bases between them. The chain's CDR3 is CSVDFATQYF. The CDR3 DNA sequence: TGCAGCGTTGATTTTGCTACGCAGTATTTT.

The chain combines TRBV19 with TRBJ1-4; D remains unclear. The CDR3 runs 15 residues. Germline assignment: CDR1 LNHDA and CDR2 SQIVND (reference sequence). V dropped 6 bases and J dropped 7 bases, with 18 bases sitting between them. For the CDR3, the DNA is TGTGCCAGTAGGACGGGAGATGTTCGTCTTGAAAAACTGTTTTTT. Its translation is CASRTGDVRLEKLFF.

CDR3 sequence (DNA): TGTGCCAGCAGTGAACAGGGACTCCACTCACCCCTCCACTTT. Translation gives CASSEQGLHSPLHF. The V gene is TRBV6-1, the J gene TRBJ1-6; TRBD1 might be the D (5 bases). The CDR3 runs to 14 residues. Trimming pared 2 bases from V and 10 bases from J, leaving 12 bases between. Per germline, CDR1 MNHNS and CDR2 SASEGT.

The chain joins TRBV19 to TRBJ2-7, with 8 bases that match TRBD1. This CDR3 contains 15 residues. V dropped 2 bases and J dropped 4; count of bases not matched to a gene: 7. The germline V gene encodes CDR1 LNHDA and CDR2 SQIVND (reference sequence). DNA for the CDR3: TGTGCCAGTAGTATAAAGGGACAGGCAGAATACGAGCAGTACTTC. It translates to CASSIKGQAEYEQYF.

The chain links TRBV29-1 to TRBJ1-5, with 7 bases matching TRBD1. The length of the CDR3 is 14 residues. CDR1 is SQVTM, CDR2 ANQGSEA, per germline. Germline trimming cut 5 bases from V and 6 bases from J; bases unmatched to any gene: 10. The CDR3 DNA reads as TGCAGCGTTACGACAGGGAGCTGGGGTCAGCCCCAGCATTTT. Translated: CSVTTGSWGQPQHF.